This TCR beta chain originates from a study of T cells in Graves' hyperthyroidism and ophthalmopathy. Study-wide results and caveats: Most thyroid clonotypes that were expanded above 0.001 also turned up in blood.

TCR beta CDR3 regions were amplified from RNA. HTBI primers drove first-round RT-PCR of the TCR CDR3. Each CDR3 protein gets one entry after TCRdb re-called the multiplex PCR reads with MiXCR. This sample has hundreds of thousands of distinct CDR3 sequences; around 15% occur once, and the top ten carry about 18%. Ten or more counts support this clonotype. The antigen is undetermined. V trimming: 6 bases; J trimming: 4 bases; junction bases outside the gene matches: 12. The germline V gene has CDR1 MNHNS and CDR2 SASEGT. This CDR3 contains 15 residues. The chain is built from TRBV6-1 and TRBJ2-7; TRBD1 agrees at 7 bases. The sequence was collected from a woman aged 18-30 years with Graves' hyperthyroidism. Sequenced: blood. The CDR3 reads CASSPMGDSGYEQYF. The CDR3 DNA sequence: TGTGCCAGCAGCCCAATGGGGGACAGCGGATACGAGCAGTACTTC.